Listed below are T cell receptor beta chains from one sample, sequenced in a study of blood T cell repertoires in COVID-19. Assay used: immunoSEQ multiplex PCR; TCRdb lists only in-frame clones, some missing. The table includes some 97,000 clones, approximately 93% detected once. Sample: peripheral blood. The receptor set was obtained from a man between 45 and 60 years old with active COVID-19. Both conserved end residues are part of each CDR3. Each record gives: CDR3 DNA, CDR3 protein, CDR3 length, J gene, V gene, clone size, D gene. The D gene is left open where the match is weak. Size is omitted from some rows. Given values are once, few, many or a class for expanded clones.

TGTGCCAGCAGCTTAGAAGGGACACTGAACACTGAAGCTTTCTTT,CASSLEGTLNTEAFF,15,TRBJ1-1,TRBV7-9,NA,NA
TGTGCCAGCAGCCAAGATCGGTTCCGTCCTCCGAACACCGGGGAGCTGTTTTTT,CASSQDRFRPPNTGELFF,18,TRBJ2-2,TRBV4-2,NA,NA
TGTGCCAGCAGCCAAGTTTCGGGAGTCTACAATGAGCAGTTCTTC,CASSQVSGVYNEQFF,15,TRBJ2-1,TRBV14,NA,NA
TGTGCCAGCAGCCAAGGGGCAGTTCGGCCTGGCTACACCTTC,CASSQGAVRPGYTF,14,TRBJ1-2,TRBV5-4,few,NA
TGTGCCAGCACTAATTCTAGGGGGACTAGCGGGATTAGCACAGATACGCAGTATTTT,CASTNSRGTSGISTDTQYF,19,TRBJ2-3,TRBV27,NA,TRBD2
TGTGCTAGTGGTCTCGTGACAGGTTTAGGAAACACCATATATTTT,CASGLVTGLGNTIYF,15,TRBJ1-3,TRBV12-5,NA,NA
TGTGCCAGCAGCGCCCACCGGGACAGAAACTCTGGCTACACCTTC,CASSAHRDRNSGYTF,15,TRBJ1-2,TRBV7-8,NA,TRBD1
TGTGCCAGCAGCCCTAGGACCGGGGAGCTGTTTTTT,CASSPRTGELFF,12,TRBJ2-2,TRBV3-1/TRBV3-2,NA,NA
TGTGCCAGCTCCCCCGGGACTAGCGGGATGGGAGAGACCCAGTACTTC,CASSPGTSGMGETQYF,16,TRBJ2-5,TRBV18,NA,TRBD2
TGTGCCTGGTCGGAGGGAGGGGTCTACACTGAAGCTTTCTTT,CAWSEGGVYTEAFF,14,TRBJ1-1,TRBV30,NA,NA
TGTGCCAGTAAGGGACAGGGGGCGGGTGCTCAGCCCCAGCATTTT,CASKGQGAGAQPQHF,15,TRBJ1-5,TRBV19,NA,TRBD1
TGCAGTGCTAGTACTAGCGGGAGGACCCATGAGCAGTTCTTC,CSASTSGRTHEQFF,14,TRBJ2-1,TRBV20-1,NA,TRBD2
TGTGCCAGCAGCTTACAGCGGGGGACCTACAATGAGCAGTTCTTC,CASSLQRGTYNEQFF,15,TRBJ2-1,TRBV11-2,NA,TRBD2
TGTGCCAGCAGCCAACTGGGAGGGGGGGATACGCAGTATTTT,CASSQLGGGDTQYF,14,TRBJ2-3,TRBV3-1/TRBV3-2,once,NA
TGTGCCAGCAGCAGTACCGGGTCCAGCTCCTACGAGCAGTACTTC,CASSSTGSSSYEQYF,15,TRBJ2-7,TRBV5-4,NA,NA
TGTGCCAGCAGCTTAGTGGGTCGGGGGTATACCGGGGAGCTGTTTTTT,CASSLVGRGYTGELFF,16,TRBJ2-2,TRBV7-6,once,NA
TGTGCCAGCAGCGCCCCTAGCGGGGATCTCTACGAGCAGTACTTC,CASSAPSGDLYEQYF,15,TRBJ2-7,TRBV2,once,TRBD2
TGTGCCAGCAGGCCCGGCTCTGGGGCCAACGTCCTGACTTTC,CASRPGSGANVLTF,14,TRBJ2-6,TRBV27,NA,NA
TGTGCCAGCAGTGCCACTCACCGGACTACCTCCTCTAGCACAGATACGCAGTATTTT,CASSATHRTTSSSTDTQYF,19,TRBJ2-3,TRBV27,NA,NA
TGTGCCAGCAGCTTGGCAGTTGGAGGGACTGAAGCTTTCTTT,CASSLAVGGTEAFF,14,TRBJ1-1,TRBV5-6,few,NA
TGCGCCAGCAGCTTGGAGACGACAGCCACAGATACGCAGTATTTT,CASSLETTATDTQYF,15,TRBJ2-3,TRBV5-1,NA,NA
TGTGCCAGCTGGGAGGCAGTGAACACTGAAGCTTTCTTT,CASWEAVNTEAFF,13,TRBJ1-1,TRBV7-9,NA,NA